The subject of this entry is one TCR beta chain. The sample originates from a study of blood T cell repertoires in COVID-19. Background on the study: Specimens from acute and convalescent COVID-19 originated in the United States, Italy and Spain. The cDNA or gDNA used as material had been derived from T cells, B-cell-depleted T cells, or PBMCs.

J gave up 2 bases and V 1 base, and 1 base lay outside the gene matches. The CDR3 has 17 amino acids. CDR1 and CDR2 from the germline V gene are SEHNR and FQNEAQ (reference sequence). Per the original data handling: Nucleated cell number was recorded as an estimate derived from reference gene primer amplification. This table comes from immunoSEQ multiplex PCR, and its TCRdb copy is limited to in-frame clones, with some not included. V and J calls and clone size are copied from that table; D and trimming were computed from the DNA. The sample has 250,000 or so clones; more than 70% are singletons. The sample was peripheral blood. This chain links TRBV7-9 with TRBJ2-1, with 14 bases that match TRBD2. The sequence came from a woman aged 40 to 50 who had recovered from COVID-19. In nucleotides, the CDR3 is TGTGCCAGCAGCTTAGTGGGACTAGCGGGGGCCTACAATGAGCAGTTCTTC. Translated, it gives CASSLVGLAGAYNEQFF. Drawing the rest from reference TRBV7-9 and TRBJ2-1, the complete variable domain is DTGVSQNPRHKITKRGQNVTFRCDPISEHNRLYWYRQTLGQGPEFLTYFQNEAQLEKSRLLSDRFSAERPKGSFSTLEIQRTEQGDSAMYLCASSLVGLAGAYNEQFFGPGTRLTVL.